A selection of T cell receptor beta chains follows, all from one sample in a study of blood T cell repertoires in COVID-19. The method was immunoSEQ multiplex PCR; TCRdb's version includes in-frame clones alone and lacks a portion of them. This table has roughly 42,000 clones, around 89% appearing once. The sample was peripheral blood. These TCRs come from a human donor in a cohort sampled during active COVID-19. The conserved cysteine and the conserved F or W are not part of the CDR3 here. Fields, in order: V gene, J gene, CDR3 protein.

>TRBV7-6|TRBJ2-1
ASSLGTGGQF
>TRBV5-1|TRBJ2-5
ASSLRSSEETQY
>TRBV6-5|TRBJ2-7
ASRRRDEQY
>TRBV30|TRBJ1-6
AWSGQGGASPLH
>TRBV7-8|TRBJ2-1
ASSLEQGAHNEQF
>TRBV6-6|TRBJ2-7
ASGDSLRRRGQY
>TRBV2|TRBJ1-6
ASSGAEDSPLH
>TRBV5-1|TRBJ1-2
ASSFMSGRGDSYGYT
>TRBV7-2|TRBJ2-7
ASSLMVGRDYEQY
>TRBV6-5|TRBJ2-1
ASRLAFHEQF
>TRBV3-1/TRBV3-2|TRBJ2-7
ASSLASGKNEQY
>TRBV6-5|TRBJ2-2
ASSYSTSGDTGELF
>TRBV6-4|TRBJ1-2
ASRIGAGSNYGYT
>TRBV20-1|TRBJ2-3
SASESGSY
>TRBV19|TRBJ2-2
ASSSPPAGVRNTGELF
>TRBV6-5|TRBJ2-7
ASSYSNNVHEQY